These 32 T cell receptor beta chains share one sample of origin, sequenced in a study of T cell responses to AZD1222 COVID-19 vaccine (dated by TCRdb to the early 2020s). Receptor libraries were prepared by the immunoSEQ multiplex PCR assay. In TCRdb, the immuneACCESS table is reduced to in-frame sequences with V and J assigned. These tables do not hold every clone; where another copy was compared, an unresolved V gene accounts for under half, and the others remain unexplained. Recorded for this sample are 180,000 or so clones; 88% of them occurred a single time. Of the sample, roughly 26% is held by the ten largest clones. The sample's time point label, decoded: about 28 days (+/-7) after the second vaccine dose. Sequencing used peripheral blood, obtained 28 days after the second AZD1222 dose. The receptor set was obtained from an adult who received the AZD1222 COVID-19 vaccine.

The gene calls are TRBV30 and TRBJ2-3; 10 positions agree with TRBD2. Germline V lookup: CDR1 GTSNPN, CDR2 SVGIG (reference sequence). The CDR3 runs to 16 residues. With 5 bases clipped from V and 0 bases from J, the junction kept 8 bases outside the gene matches. CDR3 loop: CAWGVGLADSTDTQYF. The DNA for the CDR3 is TGTGCCTGGGGCGTTGGACTAGCGGATAGCACAGATACGCAGTATTTT.

CDR3 DNA: TGTGCCAGCACCCCCGGGACAGGGGGCTTAATGGATGGCTACACCTTC. This encodes CASTPGTGGLMDGYTF. The J gene is TRBJ1-2, the V gene TRBV9, with 12 bases aligning to TRBD1. Germline-derived CDR1 and CDR2 are SGDLS and YYNGEE. The trim removed 6 bases at V and 6 bases at J, leaving 12 bases unmatched. The CDR3 covers 16 residues.

The J gene is TRBJ2-3, the V gene TRBV7-3, with D perhaps TRBD2 (6 bases). This CDR3 contains 14 residues. Trimming removed 7 bases from V and 3 bases from J, with 14 bases in between. Germline V gene lookup returns CDR1 SGHTA and CDR2 FQGTGA. CDR3 bases: TGTGCCAGCACCGCCGGGAGCACAACAGATACGCAGTATTTT. It specifies CASTAGSTTDTQYF.

This clone was counted once. The chain joins TRBV5-1 to TRBJ2-5; the D is unclear. The length of the CDR3 is 13 residues. Trimming left V 0 bases short and J 5 bases short, with 8 bases between. In germline, CDR1 is SGHRS, CDR2 YFSETQ. The CDR3 DNA sequence: TGCGCCAGCAGCTTGGGGGTCGGGGAGACCCAGTACTTC. It specifies CASSLGVGETQYF.

The chain links TRBV30 to TRBJ1-5, with 7 bases aligning to TRBD1. The CDR3 has 14 residues. The germline V gene encodes CDR1 GTSNPN and CDR2 SVGIG (reference sequence). Trimming removed 3 bases from V and 1 base from J; junction bases left unmatched: 3. CDR3 loop: CAWRMTGSNQPQHF. CDR3 coding DNA: TGTGCCTGGAGGATGACAGGGAGCAATCAGCCCCAGCATTTT.

This chain links TRBV28 with TRBJ2-7; 8 bases line up with TRBD1. The CDR3 extends over 17 amino acids. V lost 1 base, J lost 0 bases, and 8 bases stayed unmatched. Germline CDR1 MDHEN, CDR2 SYDVKM. This chain's CDR3 is CASSLSLQGASSYEQYF. CDR3 nucleotide sequence: TGTGCCAGCAGTTTATCCCTCCAGGGGGCGAGCTCCTACGAGCAGTACTTC.

The V gene is TRBV19, the J gene TRBJ2-7; 10 bases align to TRBD1. The CDR3 loop spans 14 amino acids. Germline CDR1 is LNHDA and CDR2 is SQIVND (reference sequence). V dropped 6 bases and J dropped 3; count of bases not matched to a gene: 5. CDR3 region: CASSGGTGDYEQYF. The CDR3 bases are TGTGCCAGTAGCGGGGGGACAGGGGACTACGAGCAGTACTTC.

This clone was recorded a few times. The rearrangement links TRBV28 to TRBJ2-7, with 9 nucleotides matching TRBD1. Germline lookup yields CDR1 MDHEN and CDR2 SYDVKM. The CDR3 loop spans 14 amino acids. Trimming cost V 6 bases and J 2 bases; bases outside gene matches: 5. DNA for the CDR3: TGTGCCAGCAGGAAACAGGGGGCGACCTACGAGCAGTACTTC. It translates to CASRKQGATYEQYF.

This chain joins TRBV29-1 and TRBJ2-7; tentatively, D is TRBD1 or TRBD2 (5 bases each). CDR3 length: 17 amino acids. Germline V gene sequence: CDR1 SQVTM, CDR2 ANQGSEA. Trimming pared 0 bases from V and 1 base from J, leaving 19 bases between. The CDR3 coding sequence is TGCAGCGTTGAAGATACCCTAGGGGACCGGAGATCCTACGAGCAGTACTTC. Encoded protein: CSVEDTLGDRRSYEQYF.

The chain carries TRBV7-2 and TRBJ2-4; D not resolved. V was cut by 1 base and J by 7 bases, with 8 bases left in between. The CDR3 covers 13 residues. The germline gives CDR1 SGHTA, CDR2 FQGNSA. CDR3 in DNA: TGTGCCAGCAGCTTAGTGGCAGTCAACATTCAGTACTTC. Its protein is CASSLVAVNIQYF.

Of note for this clone: The sample carries other DNA sequences with the same CDR3. J is TRBJ2-7 and V is TRBV30; D remains unclear. The CDR3 is made up of 11 amino acids. Trimming shortened V by 1 base and J by 0 bases, and 1 base separated the two germline ends. Per germline, CDR1 GTSNPN and CDR2 SVGIG (reference sequence). CDR3 bases: TGTGCCTGGAGTGCCTCCTACGAGCAGTACTTC. Translation gives CAWSASYEQYF.

CDR3 nucleotide sequence: TGTGCCAGCAGCCCCCCTCGAGGGCGGGAGTTCAACACAGATACGCAGTATTTT. Its protein is CASSPPRGREFNTDTQYF. The V and J genes are TRBV4-2 and TRBJ2-3, with 7 bases fitting TRBD2. Germline V gene lookup returns CDR1 LGHNA and CDR2 YNFKEQ. The V gene end was trimmed by 4 bases and the J gene end by 2 bases; junction bases not matched to a gene: 15. There are 18 residues in the CDR3.

The rearrangement links TRBV19 to TRBJ2-2, with D perhaps matching TRBD2 (5 bases). V shed 4 bases and J shed 0 bases, with 9 bases lying between them. The germline V gene encodes CDR1 LNHDA and CDR2 SQIVND (reference sequence). CDR3 size: 15 residues. Here the CDR3 reads CASSTGNANTGELFF. The CDR3 nucleotides are TGTGCCAGTAGTACGGGAAACGCGAACACCGGGGAGCTGTTTTTT.

The chain links TRBV12-3 or TRBV12-4 to TRBJ2-1; TRBD2 is a possible D gene (7 bases). The CDR3 loop spans 13 amino acids. Deletions cut 3 bases from V and 9 bases from J, with 12 bases between. As DNA, the CDR3 is TGTGCCAGCAGTTTCTCAGGGGAGGGTGAGCAGTTCTTC. Translation: CASSFSGEGEQFF.

V and J are TRBV6-5 and TRBJ2-7; 8 bases line up with TRBD1. The V gene end was trimmed by 5 bases and the J gene end by 4 bases; junction bases not matched to a gene: 10. The CDR3 consists of 15 residues. Per germline, CDR1 MNHEY and CDR2 SVGAGI. In nucleotides, the CDR3 is TGTGCCAGCAGTAAGGACAGGGTGCCCCCTTACGAGCAGTACTTC. Encoded protein: CASSKDRVPPYEQYF.

V and J are TRBV30 and TRBJ2-2; the D is unclear. V was pared by 4 bases and J by 2 bases, with 14 bases between. The CDR3 length is 15 residues. Per the germline V gene, CDR1 is GTSNPN and CDR2 is SVGIG (reference sequence). The CDR3, as DNA: TGTGCCTGGATCCGGGCGGACCTCAACACCGGGGAGCTGTTTTTT. The encoded protein is CAWIRADLNTGELFF.

The chain couples TRBV2 to TRBJ1-2; tentatively, D is TRBD1 (6 bases). The germline V gene has CDR1 SNHLY and CDR2 FYNNEI. V was pared by 5 bases and J by 2 bases, with 9 bases between. This CDR3 region has 13 residues. Here the CDR3 DNA reads TGTGCCAGCAGTCTAGGACAGAACTATGGCTACACCTTC. It encodes CASSLGQNYGYTF. Together with reference TRBV2 and TRBJ1-2, the CDR3 gives the full variable domain: EPEVTQTPSHQVTQMGQEVILRCVPISNHLYFYWYRQILGQKVEFLVSFYNNEISEKSEIFDDQFSVERPDGSNFTLKIRSTKLEDSAMYFCASSLGQNYGYTFGSGTRLTVV.

The chain joins TRBV5-1 to TRBJ2-1; 9 bases map to TRBD1. After removal of 3 bases from V and 8 bases from J, the junction contained 9 bases not matched to a gene. Germline assignment: CDR1 SGHRS and CDR2 YFSETQ. The CDR3 is made up of 15 amino acids. The CDR3 reads CASSWGGTGPDEQFF. CDR3 coding DNA: TGCGCCAGCAGCTGGGGCGGGACAGGGCCGGATGAGCAGTTCTTC.

The rearrangement uses TRBV12-5 and TRBJ1-3; the D gene is possibly TRBD1 (5 bases). Germline CDR1 is LGHNT and CDR2 is FRNRAP. The CDR3 is 13 residues long. V lost 1 base and J lost 4, with 5 bases in between. CDR3: CASGLGQGNTIYF. The CDR3 bases are TGTGCTAGTGGTTTGGGACAGGGAAACACCATATATTTT.

This chain links TRBV6-2 or TRBV6-3 with TRBJ2-7; D perhaps matches TRBD2 (5 bases). The germline gives CDR1 MNHEY, CDR2 SVGEGT. The CDR3 runs to 19 residues. Trimming removed 6 bases at V and 0 bases at J, with 27 bases between. CDR3 DNA sequence: TGTGCCAGCAGCACCCCGCTGCGGGCCCTACAAATTTTCTCCTACGAGCAGTACTTC. Translated: CASSTPLRALQIFSYEQYF.

The CDR3 region has the DNA TGTGCCAGCTCACCACCAGGCAGACCCTACGAGCAGTACTTC. This encodes CASSPPGRPYEQYF. The rearrangement links TRBV18 to TRBJ2-7; D not certain. The CDR3 is made up of 14 amino acids. V lost 0 bases and J lost 2, with 8 bases in between. Germline V CDR1 and CDR2: KGHSH, LQKENI.

J is TRBJ1-2 and V is TRBV28; 8 positions match TRBD1. The germline gives CDR1 MDHEN, CDR2 SYDVKM. The V and J ends lost 4 bases and 7 bases, in that order; junction bases with no gene match: 5. The CDR3 spans 13 residues. The DNA of the CDR3 is TGTGCCAGCAGTTCCCAGGGGGCCTCTGGCTACACCTTC. Protein sequence: CASSSQGASGYTF.

The rearrangement links TRBV28 to TRBJ1-4; D remains ambiguous. The CDR3 is 14 residues long. The germline V gene has CDR1 MDHEN and CDR2 SYDVKM. V gave up 4 bases and J gave up 6 bases, with 12 bases separating them. This CDR3 is CASSSPGSYEKLFF. Here the CDR3 DNA reads TGTGCCAGCAGTTCCCCGGGGTCCTATGAAAAACTGTTTTTT.

CDR3 sequence reads: CAISPGQGAGTDTQYF. In nucleotides, the CDR3 is TGTGCCATTTCCCCAGGACAGGGGGCTGGCACAGATACGCAGTATTTT. The chain recombines TRBV10-3 with TRBJ2-3; 11 bases fit TRBD1. The CDR3 covers 16 residues. Germline assignment: CDR1 ENHRY and CDR2 SYGVKD. Germline trimming cut 9 bases from V and 1 base from J; bases unmatched to any gene: 9.

The rearrangement uses TRBV30 and TRBJ2-7; 11 nucleotides align to TRBD2. This CDR3 is 13 amino acids long. Germline CDR1 and CDR2: GTSNPN and SVGIG (reference sequence). V lost 4 bases, J lost 6 bases, and 5 bases stayed unmatched. The CDR3 DNA reads TGTGCCTGGATAGTAGCGGGAGGGGGCGAGCAGTACTTC. It encodes CAWIVAGGGEQYF.

The genes are TRBV6-5 and TRBJ2-1; TRBD2 matches at 10 bases. CDR1 is MNHEY, CDR2 SVGAGI, per germline. V trimming: 7 bases; J trimming: 7 bases; junction bases outside the gene matches: 7. This CDR3 spans 14 amino acids. The CDR3 is CASIPAGGPNEQFF. CDR3 coding DNA: TGTGCCAGCATTCCAGCGGGAGGGCCAAATGAGCAGTTCTTC.

This clone was picked up one time. J is TRBJ2-5 and V is TRBV3-1 (or the pseudogene TRBV3-2), with a tentative D call TRBD2 (6 bases). The CDR3 is made up of 16 amino acids. V was shortened by 1 base and J by 5 bases, with 17 bases between the two germline ends. From germline, CDR1 is LGHDT and CDR2 YNNKEL (reference sequence). The DNA of the CDR3 is TGTGCCAGCAGCCAAGGGGGGGACTGTCGAGCGGAGACCCAGTACTTC. Its translation: CASSQGGDCRAETQYF.

V is TRBV28 and J is TRBJ2-5; no firm D call. Germline V gene lookup returns CDR1 MDHEN and CDR2 SYDVKM. The CDR3 length is 15 residues. The V end lost 5 bases, the J end lost 2 bases, and 15 bases lay between the germline ends. DNA for the CDR3: TGTGCCAGCAGTCGCAGACCGAATAAACAAGAGACCCAGTACTTC. Protein: CASSRRPNKQETQYF.

The chain combines TRBV24-1 with TRBJ1-5; a possible D gene is TRBD1 (6 bases). Trimming shortened V by 7 bases and J by 2 bases, and 14 bases separated the two germline ends. Germline V lookup: CDR1 KGHDR, CDR2 SFDVKD. The CDR3 length is 15 residues. The CDR3 bases are TGTGCCACCAGCCGTGGACAGTCTGGCAATCAGCCCCAGCATTTT. Translation: CATSRGQSGNQPQHF.

This chain connects TRBV24-1 to TRBJ2-1; D may match TRBD1 or TRBD2 (5 bases each). The V gene's germline CDR1 is KGHDR and CDR2 SFDVKD. The CDR3 loop spans 18 amino acids. V was clipped by 3 bases and J by 2 bases, with 19 bases between them. As DNA, the CDR3 is TGTGCCACCAGTGATAACCAGGGCCGGGGACCTACCTACAATGAGCAGTTCTTC. It specifies CATSDNQGRGPTYNEQFF.

J is TRBJ1-3 and V is TRBV9, with 7 bases that match TRBD1. CDR3 size: 16 residues. The germline gives CDR1 SGDLS, CDR2 YYNGEE. The V segment lost 4 bases and the J segment 0 bases; nucleotides outside the gene matches: 7. The CDR3: CASSTLGGFSGNTIYF. CDR3 nucleotide sequence: TGTGCCAGCAGCACCCTAGGGGGCTTCTCTGGAAACACCATATATTTT.

In this sample, this clone turned up once. V is TRBV27 and J is TRBJ2-1; weak D call: TRBD1 (5 bases). Germline V gives CDR1 MNHEY, CDR2 SMNVEV (reference sequence). The CDR3 sequence is 14 residues long. V was pared by 1 base and J by 1 base, with 5 bases between. CDR3 amino acids: CASSLYRSYNEQFF. CDR3 coding DNA: TGTGCCAGCAGTTTATACAGGTCCTACAATGAGCAGTTCTTC.